These 12 T cell receptor beta chains were sequenced from one sample in a study of blood T cell repertoires in COVID-19. Method: immunoSEQ multiplex PCR; TCRdb's copy keeps in-frame clones and lacks some. The sample has about 74,000 clones, around 75% seen once; the top ten hold under 25%. The specimen sequenced was peripheral blood. These TCRs come from a man aged 65 to 85 with acute or convalescent COVID-19.

The chain couples TRBV4-3 to TRBJ2-7; TRBD1 agrees at 7 bases. CDR1 and CDR2 from the germline V gene are LGHNA and YSLEER. V dropped 0 bases and J dropped 2; count of bases not matched to a gene: 7. CDR3 length equals 16 residues. The DNA for the CDR3 is TGCGCCAGCAGCCAAGAACCCGGTGGGACAGCCTACGAGCAGTACTTC. This gives the protein CASSQEPGGTAYEQYF.

CDR3 in amino acids: CSASRGLAPNEQFF. CDR3 nucleotides: TGCAGTGCTAGTCGCGGGCTAGCGCCCAATGAGCAGTTCTTC. This chain connects TRBV20-1 to TRBJ2-1; tentatively, D is TRBD2 (6 bases). The germline V gene encodes CDR1 DFQATT and CDR2 SNEGSKA (reference sequence). V shed 3 bases and J shed 6 bases, with 15 bases lying between them. The CDR3 runs 14 residues.

This chain links TRBV7-2 with TRBJ2-3, with TRBD1 matching 10 bases. CDR1 is SGHTA, CDR2 FQGNSA, per germline. With V trimmed by 6 bases and J by 4 bases, 10 bases remained unmatched. CDR3 length: 16 residues. This CDR3 reads CASSQYGTGVPDTQYF. The DNA of the CDR3 is TGTGCCAGCAGTCAGTATGGGACAGGGGTCCCAGATACGCAGTATTTT.

The V call is TRBV5-4, the J call TRBJ2-6, with D unclear. Germline V gives CDR1 SGHNT, CDR2 YYREEE (reference sequence). V was shortened by 4 bases and J by 3 bases, with 8 bases between the two germline ends. The CDR3 loop spans 14 amino acids. The chain's CDR3 is CASSASFGANVLTF. DNA of the CDR3: TGTGCCAGCAGCGCGTCGTTTGGGGCCAACGTCCTGACTTTC.

The table lists this clone with a count of one. The chain links TRBV27 to TRBJ2-7; TRBD2 aligns across 7 bases. Germline lookup yields CDR1 MNHEY and CDR2 SMNVEV (reference sequence). The CDR3 runs 15 residues. V dropped 4 bases and J dropped 7; count of bases not matched to a gene: 13. In DNA form, the CDR3 reads TGTGCCAGCAGTTCCCGAGGGGCGGGAGAGGGTGAGCAGTACTTC. The encoded protein is CASSSRGAGEGEQYF.

The sample holds a few counts of this clone. V usage is TRBV28 and J usage is TRBJ2-1; 11 bases are a match to TRBD2. The CDR3 contains 15 residues. The germline V gene encodes CDR1 MDHEN and CDR2 SYDVKM. The V and J ends lost 6 bases and 4 bases, in that order; junction bases with no gene match: 5. CDR3 residues: CASRSGTSGYNEQFF. The CDR3 DNA sequence: TGTGCCAGCAGATCCGGGACTAGCGGATACAATGAGCAGTTCTTC.

The chain combines TRBV19 with TRBJ2-1; 9 bases agree with TRBD2. J gave up 13 bases and V 6 bases, and 13 bases lay outside the gene matches. The CDR3 is 14 residues long. Per germline, CDR1 LNHDA and CDR2 SQIVND (reference sequence). In nucleotides, the CDR3 is TGTGCCAGTAGCACTGGGCTGACTAGCGGCAATCAGTTCTTC. Its protein is CASSTGLTSGNQFF. Supplemented by reference TRBV19 and TRBJ2-1, the full variable domain reads DGGITQSPKYLFRKEGQNVTLSCEQNLNHDAMYWYRQDPGQGLRLIYYSQIVNDFQKGDIAEGYSVSREKKESFPLTVTSAQKNPTAFYLCASSTGLTSGNQFFGPGTRLTVL.

The chain carries TRBV6-2 or TRBV6-3 and TRBJ2-7, with D perhaps TRBD2 (6 bases). Trimming left V 2 bases short and J 2 bases short, with 10 bases between. CDR3 length: 14 residues. CDR1 is MNHEY and CDR2 is SVGEGT in the germline V gene. The CDR3: CASSYESGAYEQYF. CDR3 coding DNA: TGTGCCAGCAGTTACGAGTCGGGAGCCTACGAGCAGTACTTC.

This chain links TRBV30 with TRBJ2-1; 13 bases fit TRBD2. The CDR3 sequence is 13 residues long. V shed 8 bases and J 8 bases; nucleotides not matched to a gene: 6. Germline CDR1 reads GTSNPN; CDR2 reads SVGIG (reference sequence). This chain's CDR3 is CALLAGGTHEQFF. In DNA, the CDR3 is TGTGCCCTACTAGCGGGAGGGACCCATGAGCAGTTCTTC.

The chain has TRBV4-2 and TRBJ2-7; 12 nucleotides match TRBD2. Germline CDR1 LGHNA, CDR2 YNFKEQ. Germline trimming cut 4 bases from V and 6 bases from J; bases unmatched to any gene: 10. The CDR3 sequence is 16 residues long. CDR3 sequence: CASSPRLAGVVGEQYF. DNA for the CDR3: TGTGCCAGCAGCCCGAGACTAGCGGGAGTAGTTGGCGAGCAGTACTTC.

The rearrangement links TRBV28 to TRBJ1-2; no clear D gene. From germline, CDR1 is MDHEN and CDR2 SYDVKM. CDR3 size: 15 residues. The germline V and J ends were trimmed by 2 bases and 0 bases, with 10 bases remaining between them. CDR3 sequence (DNA): TGTGCCAGCAGTTTACTGACACATCCTAACTATGGCTACACCTTC. Protein product: CASSLLTHPNYGYTF.

This clone showed up just once. The chain has TRBV18 and TRBJ2-7, with 10 bases lining up with TRBD1. CDR1 is KGHSH and CDR2 is LQKENI in the germline V gene. This CDR3 spans 15 amino acids. Trimming removed 4 bases from V and 3 bases from J; junction bases left unmatched: 6. In DNA form, the CDR3 reads TGTGCCAGCTCACGACTCGGACAGGGGGGCTACGAGCAGTACTTC. It yields the protein CASSRLGQGGYEQYF.